This T cell receptor (beta chain) was recovered during a study of human T cells and chemical hapten exposure. Findings and caveats of the study: Relative to controls, expanded TCRs formed significantly more large CDR3 similarity clusters.

As concerns this clonotype: Its antigen is unidentified.

As to time point: patch test 3, about 24 weeks after DPC sensitization. Treatment of the sample: therapeutic diphenylcyclopropenone sensitization with weekly scalp DPC. Before extraction, the whole blood was not fractionated, and total RNA was taken from it. TCRdb passed the RACE reads through MiXCR, listing each CDR3 protein once. The sample holds roughly 90,000 distinct CDR3 sequences, about a tenth seen once. The V end was cut by 0 bases, the J end by 6 bases, with 13 bases between. The length of the CDR3 is 15 residues. Germline CDR1 SGDLS, CDR2 YYNGEE. The J gene is TRBJ2-1, the V gene TRBV9; possible D gene TRBD2, 6 bases. The sample in question was whole blood, obtained in connection with sensitization to the hapten diphenylcyclopropenone (DPC). The origin of this receptor is a woman in her thirties with alopecia areata. Some clones in this sample may be carry-over from other donors' samples. The CDR3 DNA reads as TGTGCCAGCAGCGTAGATGGGAGGATCGGCAATGAGCAGTTCTTC. The encoded protein is CASSVDGRIGNEQFF. Together with reference TRBV9 and TRBJ2-1, the CDR3 gives the full variable domain: DSGVTQTPKHLITATGQRVTLRCSPRSGDLSVYWYQQSLDQGLQFLIQYYNGEERAKGNILERFSAQQFPDLHSELNLSSLELGDSALYFCASSVDGRIGNEQFFGPGTRLTVL.